This TCR beta chain was identified in a study of cytomegalovirus exposure and HLA in healthy donors. Study summary: Counted in an early data release were approximately 80 million unique TCRs from HLA-typed donors.

Overall study findings and caveats: Among the CMV-associated chains, a few were confirmed in vitro as specific for CMV antigens.

The CDR3 is 12 amino acids. Trimming pared 5 bases from V and 6 bases from J, leaving 7 bases between. Germline assignment: CDR1 MNHEY and CDR2 SVGAGI. At sampling all donors were nominally healthy, likely with unrecorded immune exposures. The primer mix had 60 Vbeta and 13 Jbeta primers. Under the authors' procedure: Roughly 11 million of the about 80 million unique TCR beta chains counted in a later analysis were shared. Using immunoSEQ multiplex PCR, the repertoire was profiled, and TCRdb retains in-frame clones only, with some absent. That table furnishes V, J and clone size, whereas the DNA furnished D and trimming. The sample lists some 38,000 clones, over 60% occurring once. As concerns this clone: Its antigen remains unknown.

The chain carries TRBV6-5 and TRBJ2-2, with D perhaps TRBD1 (5 bases). Sequencing was performed on PBMCs. The sequence was obtained from a man in his forties in good health and CMV-seronegative. CDR3 DNA: TGTGCCAGCAGTCTAGGGGCCGGGGAGCTGTTTTTT. As protein: CASSLGAGELFF.